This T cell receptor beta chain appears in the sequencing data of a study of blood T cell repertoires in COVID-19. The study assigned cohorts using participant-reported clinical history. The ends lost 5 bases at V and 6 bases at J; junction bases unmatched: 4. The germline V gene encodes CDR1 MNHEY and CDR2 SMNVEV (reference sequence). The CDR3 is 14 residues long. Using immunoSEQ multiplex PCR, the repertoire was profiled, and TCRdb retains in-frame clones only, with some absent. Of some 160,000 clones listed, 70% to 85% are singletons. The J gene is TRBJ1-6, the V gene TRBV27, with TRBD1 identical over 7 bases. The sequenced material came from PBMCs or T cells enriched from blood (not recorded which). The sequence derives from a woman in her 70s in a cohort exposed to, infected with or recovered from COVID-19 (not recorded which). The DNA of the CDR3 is TGTGCCAGCAGTATAAACAGGGGTAATTCACCCCTCCACTTT. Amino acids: CASSINRGNSPLHF.